This TCR beta chain appears in the sequencing data of a study of CD8 T cells in Susac syndrome. V was pared by 1 base and J by 6 bases, with 5 bases between. The CDR3 loop spans 12 amino acids. Per the germline V gene, CDR1 is SNHLY and CDR2 is FYNNEI. RNA amounts of about 0.5 to 1 ug underwent reverse transcription with random hexamers. immunoSEQ multiplex PCR amplified TCR beta CDR3 across 54 Vbeta, 13 Jbeta. One entry per CDR3 protein results from TCRdb running MiXCR on the immunoSEQ multiplex PCR reads. This sample has approximately 270,000 distinct CDR3 sequences, with about 93% found just once. From blood CD8+ and CD4+ T cells, TCR beta sequences were generated.

The sequencing sample was made of CD4+ T cells from PBMCs. The chain uses TRBV2 and TRBJ2-3; a weak D match, TRBD2 (5 bases). The TCR was taken from a human donor with multiple sclerosis. The CDR3 DNA follows: TGTGCCAGCAGTGAAGGGAGGGATACGCAGTATTTT. Its translation: CASSEGRDTQYF. Based on the CDR3 plus reference TRBV2 and TRBJ2-3, the full variable domain is EPEVTQTPSHQVTQMGQEVILRCVPISNHLYFYWYRQILGQKVEFLVSFYNNEISEKSEIFDDQFSVERPDGSNFTLKIRSTKLEDSAMYFCASSEGRDTQYFGPGTRLTVL.